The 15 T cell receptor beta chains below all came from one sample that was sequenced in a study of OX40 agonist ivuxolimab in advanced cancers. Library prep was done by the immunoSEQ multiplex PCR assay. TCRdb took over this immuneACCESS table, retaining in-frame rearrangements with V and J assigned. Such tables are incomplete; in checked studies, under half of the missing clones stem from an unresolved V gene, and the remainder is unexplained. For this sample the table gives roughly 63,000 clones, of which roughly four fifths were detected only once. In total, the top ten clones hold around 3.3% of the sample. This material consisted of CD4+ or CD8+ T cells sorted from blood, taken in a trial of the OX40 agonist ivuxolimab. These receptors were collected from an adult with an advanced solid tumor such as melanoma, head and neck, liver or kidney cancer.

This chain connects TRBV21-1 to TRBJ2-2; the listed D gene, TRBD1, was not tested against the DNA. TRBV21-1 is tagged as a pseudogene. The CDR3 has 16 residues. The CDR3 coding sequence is TGTGCCAGCAGCAAAGGAGGACAGAGAAACACCGGGGAGCTGTTTTTT. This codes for CASSKGGQRNTGELFF.

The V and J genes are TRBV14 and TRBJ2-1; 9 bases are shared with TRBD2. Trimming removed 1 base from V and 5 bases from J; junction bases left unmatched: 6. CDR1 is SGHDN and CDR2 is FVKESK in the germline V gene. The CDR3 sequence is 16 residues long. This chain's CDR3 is CASSQVGAGGHNEQFF. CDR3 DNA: TGTGCCAGCAGCCAAGTAGGAGCGGGGGGCCACAATGAGCAGTTCTTC.

The CDR3 DNA reads TGTGCCAGTAGTCCCGGACAGGTTTCCGTCTATGGCTACACCTTC. It specifies CASSPGQVSVYGYTF. The chain carries TRBV19 and TRBJ1-2; 7 nucleotides agree with TRBD1. This CDR3 comprises 15 residues. V lost 5 bases, J lost 4 bases, and 10 bases stayed unmatched. Germline V gives CDR1 LNHDA, CDR2 SQIVND (reference sequence).

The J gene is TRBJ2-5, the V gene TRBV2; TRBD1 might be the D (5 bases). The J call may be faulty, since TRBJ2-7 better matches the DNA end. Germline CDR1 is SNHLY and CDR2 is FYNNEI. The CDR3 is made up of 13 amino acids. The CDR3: CAESGPVSSEQYF. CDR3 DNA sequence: TGTGCAGAGTCAGGGCCGGTGTCGAGCGAGCAGTACTTC.

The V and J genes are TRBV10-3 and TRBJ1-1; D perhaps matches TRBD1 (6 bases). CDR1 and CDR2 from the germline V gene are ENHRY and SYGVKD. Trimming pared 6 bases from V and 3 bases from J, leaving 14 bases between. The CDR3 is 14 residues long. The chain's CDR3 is CAIRLQGTDTEAFF. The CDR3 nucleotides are TGTGCCATCAGATTACAGGGTACGGACACTGAAGCTTTCTTT.

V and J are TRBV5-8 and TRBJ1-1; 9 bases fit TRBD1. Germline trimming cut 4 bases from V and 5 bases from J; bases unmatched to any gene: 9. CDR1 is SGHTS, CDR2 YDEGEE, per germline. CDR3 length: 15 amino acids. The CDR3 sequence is CASSKQGASETEAFF. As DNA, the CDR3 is TGTGCCAGCAGCAAACAGGGGGCTAGTGAAACTGAAGCTTTCTTT.

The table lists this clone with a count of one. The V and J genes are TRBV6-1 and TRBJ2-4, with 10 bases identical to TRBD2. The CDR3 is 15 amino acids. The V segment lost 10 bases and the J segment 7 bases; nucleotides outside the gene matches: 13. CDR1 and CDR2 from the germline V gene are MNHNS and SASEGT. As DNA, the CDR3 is TGTGCCACCCAGGGAGGGACTAGCGTCCCCAACATTCAGTACTTC. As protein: CATQGGTSVPNIQYF.

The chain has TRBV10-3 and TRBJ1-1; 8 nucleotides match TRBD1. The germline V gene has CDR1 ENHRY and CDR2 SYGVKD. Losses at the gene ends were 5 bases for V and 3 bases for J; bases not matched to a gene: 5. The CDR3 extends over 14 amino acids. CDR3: CAISSTGADTEAFF. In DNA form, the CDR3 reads TGTGCCATCAGTTCGACAGGGGCGGACACTGAAGCTTTCTTT.

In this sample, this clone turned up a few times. The CDR3 reads CASGRTERTGELFF. CDR3 DNA: TGTGCCAGCGGAAGGACAGAAAGGACCGGGGAGCTGTTTTTT. The chain has TRBV2 and TRBJ2-2; D might be TRBD1 (6 bases). CDR3 length: 14 amino acids. The germline V gene has CDR1 SNHLY and CDR2 FYNNEI. V was trimmed by 8 bases and J by 5 bases, leaving 15 bases between them.

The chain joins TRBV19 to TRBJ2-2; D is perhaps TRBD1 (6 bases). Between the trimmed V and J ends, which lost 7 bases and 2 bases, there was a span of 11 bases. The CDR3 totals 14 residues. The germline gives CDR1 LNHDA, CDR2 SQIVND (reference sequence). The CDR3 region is CASIGQSNTGELFF. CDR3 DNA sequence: TGTGCCAGTATAGGACAGTCAAACACCGGGGAGCTGTTTTTT.

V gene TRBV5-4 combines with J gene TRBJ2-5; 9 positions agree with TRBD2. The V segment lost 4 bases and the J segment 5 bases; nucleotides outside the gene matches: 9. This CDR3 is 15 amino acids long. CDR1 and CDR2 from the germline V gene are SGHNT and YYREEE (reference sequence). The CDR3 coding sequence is TGTGCCAGCAGCATAGCGGGGGCGTCTGGGGAGACCCAGTACTTC. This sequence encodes CASSIAGASGETQYF.

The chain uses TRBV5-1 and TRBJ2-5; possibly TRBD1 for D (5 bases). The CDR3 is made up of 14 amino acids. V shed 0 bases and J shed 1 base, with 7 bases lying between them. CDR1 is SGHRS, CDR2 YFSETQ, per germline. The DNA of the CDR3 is TGCGCCAGCAGCTTGGTAGGGGTCCAAGAGACCCAGTACTTC. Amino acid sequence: CASSLVGVQETQYF.

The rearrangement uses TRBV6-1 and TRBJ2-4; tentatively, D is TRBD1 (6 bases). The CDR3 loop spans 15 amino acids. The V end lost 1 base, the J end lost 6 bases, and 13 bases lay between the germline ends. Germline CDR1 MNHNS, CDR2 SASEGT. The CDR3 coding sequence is TGTGCCAGCAGTGAAGATCTAGCAGGGGCAAACATTCAGTACTTC. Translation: CASSEDLAGANIQYF.

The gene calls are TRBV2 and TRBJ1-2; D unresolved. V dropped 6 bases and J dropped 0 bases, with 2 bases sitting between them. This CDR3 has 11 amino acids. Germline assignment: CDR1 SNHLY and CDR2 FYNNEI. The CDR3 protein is CASRANYGYTF. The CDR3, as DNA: TGTGCCAGCAGAGCTAACTATGGCTACACCTTC.

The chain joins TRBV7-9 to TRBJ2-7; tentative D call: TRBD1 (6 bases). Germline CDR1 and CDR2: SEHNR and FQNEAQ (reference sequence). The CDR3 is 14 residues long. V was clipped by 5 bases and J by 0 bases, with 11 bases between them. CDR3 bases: TGTGCCAGCAGCCGGGACATGGGCTCCTACGAGCAGTACTTC. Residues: CASSRDMGSYEQYF.